The T cell receptor (beta chain) described here comes from a study of cytomegalovirus exposure and HLA in healthy donors. Germline CDR1 and CDR2: ENHRY and SYGVKD. This CDR3 is built from 14 residues. The V and J ends lost 4 bases and 3 bases, in that order; junction bases with no gene match: 0. PCR involved 60 Vbeta and 13 Jbeta primers. Data came from immunoSEQ multiplex PCR; TCRdb stores just in-frame clones and leaves some out. The sample has about 150,000 clones; 80% to 90% are singletons. V is TRBV10-3 and J is TRBJ2-6, with 7 nucleotides matching TRBD2. Sequenced material: PBMCs. The source is a man aged 25 to 40 in good health and CMV-seropositive. The CDR3 spells CAISAGGGANVLTF. Written as DNA, the CDR3 is TGTGCCATCAGTGCGGGAGGTGGGGCCAACGTCCTGACTTTC.